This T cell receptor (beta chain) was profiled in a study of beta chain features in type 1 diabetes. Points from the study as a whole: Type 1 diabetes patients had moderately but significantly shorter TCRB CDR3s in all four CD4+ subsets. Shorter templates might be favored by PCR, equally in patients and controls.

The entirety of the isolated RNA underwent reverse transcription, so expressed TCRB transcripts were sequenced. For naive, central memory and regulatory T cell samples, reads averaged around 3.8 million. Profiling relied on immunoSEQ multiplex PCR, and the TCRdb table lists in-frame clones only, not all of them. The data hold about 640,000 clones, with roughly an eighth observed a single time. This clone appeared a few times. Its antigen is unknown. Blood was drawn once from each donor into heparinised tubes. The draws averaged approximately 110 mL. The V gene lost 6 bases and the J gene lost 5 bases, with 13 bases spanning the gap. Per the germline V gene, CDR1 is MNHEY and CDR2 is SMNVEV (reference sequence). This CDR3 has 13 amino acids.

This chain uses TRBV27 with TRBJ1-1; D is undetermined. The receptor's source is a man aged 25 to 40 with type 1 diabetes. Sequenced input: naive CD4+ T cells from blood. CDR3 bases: TGTGCCAGCAGCCTCCCGGAAAGAACTGAAGCTTTCTTT. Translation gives CASSLPERTEAFF.